The 17 T cell receptor beta chains below come from one sample, sequenced in a study of spatial heterogeneity in lung cancer. TCRdb analysed the 5' RACE reads with MiXCR anew, one entry per CDR3 protein. This sample has about 45,000 distinct CDR3 sequences, with about an eighth found just once. Time point here: sample taken at primary tumor resection. Unsorted tumor, nontumor lung tissue or cryopreserved PBMC supplied the whole RNA. Here the sequenced sample was PBMCs, taken at surgery. The receptors were gathered from a female donor with early-stage non-small cell lung cancer.

The chain uses TRBV5-1 and TRBJ2-7; the match to TRBD1 covers 9 bases. V dropped 4 bases and J dropped 2; count of bases not matched to a gene: 4. Per the germline V gene, CDR1 is SGHRS and CDR2 is YFSETQ. The CDR3 runs to 14 residues. This chain's CDR3 is CASSTRTGAYEQYF. In nucleotides, the CDR3 is TGCGCCAGCAGCACCCGGACAGGGGCCTACGAGCAGTACTTC.

Only a few counts were recorded for this clonotype. The chain has TRBV19 and TRBJ1-1, with 9 bases matching TRBD1. The CDR3 consists of 14 residues. V was clipped by 6 bases and J by 7 bases; unmatched bases: 9. Germline V gives CDR1 LNHDA, CDR2 SQIVND (reference sequence). The CDR3 coding sequence is TGTGCCAGTAGCCCCGGGACAGGGATAAATGAAGCTTTCTTT. As protein: CASSPGTGINEAFF.

This clonotype occurred many times. V gene TRBV13 combines with J gene TRBJ2-5; TRBD1 aligns across 7 bases. The CDR3 runs to 13 residues. From germline, CDR1 is PRHDT and CDR2 FYEKMQ (reference sequence). V lost 5 bases to trimming and J lost 3 bases; unmatched junction nucleotides: 3. The CDR3: CASSGDREETQYF. As DNA, the CDR3 is TGTGCCAGCAGCGGGGACAGAGAAGAGACCCAGTACTTC.

This clonotype was detected a few times. V usage is TRBV10-2 and J usage is TRBJ2-2; D is unresolved. The CDR3 totals 14 residues. The ends were cut back, 7 bases at V and 0 bases at J, with 9 bases in the middle. CDR1 is WSHSY, CDR2 SAAADI, per germline. CDR3 loop: CASNSGANTGELFF. CDR3 nucleotide sequence: TGCGCCAGCAATTCAGGCGCGAACACCGGGGAGCTGTTTTTT.

The rearrangement uses TRBV7-2 and TRBJ2-5, with 7 positions matching TRBD2. In germline, CDR1 is SGHTA, CDR2 FQGNSA. CDR3 length: 14 residues. Germline trimming cut 1 base from V and 5 bases from J; bases unmatched to any gene: 4. CDR3 coding DNA: TGTGCCAGCAGCTTAGGGACTAGAATGGAGACCCAGTACTTC. Protein sequence: CASSLGTRMETQYF. The full variable domain, its missing parts supplied by reference TRBV7-2 and TRBJ2-5, is GAGVSQSPSNKVTEKGKDVELRCDPISGHTALYWYRQSLGQGLEFLIYFQGNSAPDKSGLPSDRFSAERTGGSVSTLTIQRTQQEDSAVYLCASSLGTRMETQYFGPGTRLLVL.

This clonotype was detected only a few times. The gene calls are TRBV5-1 and TRBJ2-4; 10 positions agree with TRBD2. Germline CDR1 and CDR2: SGHRS and YFSETQ. V lost 1 base, J lost 5 bases, and 6 bases stayed unmatched. The CDR3 has 16 amino acids. The CDR3 nucleotides read TGCGCCAGCAGCTTGAGTCTAGCGGGGGCAGAAAACATTCAGTACTTC. It codes for CASSLSLAGAENIQYF.

This clonotype appeared many times. The rearrangement links TRBV20-1 to TRBJ2-7, with TRBD1 identical over 7 bases. The V gene's germline CDR1 is DFQATT and CDR2 SNEGSKA (reference sequence). The CDR3 is made up of 15 amino acids. J gave up 5 bases and V 3 bases, and 13 bases lay outside the gene matches. The CDR3 reads CSASVRKGGGDEQYF. The CDR3 DNA sequence: TGCAGTGCTAGTGTGCGTAAAGGGGGCGGAGACGAGCAGTACTTC.

Only a few counts were recorded for this clonotype. The chain carries TRBV6-1 and TRBJ2-5; tentative D call: TRBD1 (5 bases). Germline CDR1 and CDR2: MNHNS and SASEGT. Trimming removed 6 bases from V and 4 bases from J, with 12 bases in between. This CDR3 spans 13 amino acids. In DNA, the CDR3 is TGTGCCAGCAGGGAACAGGCGGTAGAGACCCAGTACTTC. As protein: CASREQAVETQYF.

This chain connects TRBV7-6 to TRBJ2-2; TRBD2 aligns across 8 bases. The germline CDR1 and CDR2 sequences are SGHVS and FNYEAQ. This CDR3 has 13 amino acids. V shed 5 bases, J shed 6 bases, and the junction held 2 bases outside the gene matches. In DNA form, the CDR3 reads TGTGCCAGCAGCCCGGGGGGGCCCGGGGAGCTGTTTTTT. Its translation is CASSPGGPGELFF.

This clonotype was seen a handful of times. The chain joins TRBV28 to TRBJ2-5, with 8 bases fitting TRBD1. The junction had 4 bases not matched to a gene; V was cut back by 4 bases and J by 3 bases. This CDR3 contains 14 residues. CDR1 MDHEN and CDR2 SYDVKM come from the germline V gene. CDR3 coding DNA: TGTGCCAGCAGTTCCGGACAGGGTGAAGAGACCCAGTACTTC. Its translation is CASSSGQGEETQYF.

The table lists this clonotype with a few counts. The CDR3 loop reads CASSLRRQGPYEQYF. CDR3 DNA sequence: TGTGCCAGCAGCCTACGAAGACAGGGCCCCTACGAGCAGTACTTC. The rearrangement uses TRBV3-1 and TRBJ2-7; 7 bases align to TRBD1. CDR1 and CDR2 (germline): LGHDT, YNNKEL (reference sequence). This CDR3 is built from 15 residues. J lost 2 bases, V lost 4 bases, and 8 bases had no gene match.

A note on this clonotype: This sequence may be a read error, since a much larger clone differs from it by one base. The V and J genes are TRBV27 and TRBJ1-5; D remains ambiguous. CDR1 and CDR2 from the germline V gene are MNHEY and SMNVEV (reference sequence). The CDR3 is 12 amino acids. The CDR3 sequence: CASSLIGQPQNF. Written as DNA, the CDR3 is TGTGCCAGTAGTTTAATCGGTCAGCCCCAGAATTTT.

This clonotype has just a few counts. The V gene is TRBV7-9, the J gene TRBJ2-6; D is possibly TRBD1 (5 bases). CDR1 and CDR2 (germline): SEHNR, FQNEAQ (reference sequence). The CDR3 is 15 residues long. The germline V and J ends were trimmed by 5 bases and 4 bases, with 12 bases remaining between them. The CDR3 protein is CASSVRVAGANVLTF. CDR3 nucleotide sequence: TGTGCCAGCAGCGTCAGGGTTGCCGGGGCCAACGTCCTGACTTTC.

The genes are TRBV20-1 and TRBJ1-3; TRBD1 is a possible D gene (6 bases). The CDR3 length is 15 residues. Germline V lookup: CDR1 DFQATT, CDR2 SNEGSKA (reference sequence). The germline V and J ends were trimmed by 0 bases and 0 bases, with 9 bases remaining between them. CDR3 residues: CSARDTGSSGNTIYF. The CDR3 DNA reads TGCAGTGCTAGAGATACAGGGAGCTCTGGAAACACCATATATTTT.

In this sample, this clonotype turned up many times. The gene calls are TRBV20-1 and TRBJ1-2; D ambiguous. The germline V gene has CDR1 DFQATT and CDR2 SNEGSKA (reference sequence). The CDR3 loop spans 11 amino acids. Trimming took off 0 bases at V and 7 bases at J, with 6 bases between the two ends. In DNA, the CDR3 is TGCAGTGCTAGAGAGCCCTCTGGCTACACCTTC. This translates into CSAREPSGYTF.

This clonotype was seen at least ten times. The chain uses TRBV6-1 and TRBJ1-3; TRBD1 aligns across 8 bases. CDR3 length: 16 residues. Germline assignment: CDR1 MNHNS and CDR2 SASEGT. With V trimmed by 6 bases and J by 0 bases, 7 bases remained unmatched. The CDR3 loop is CASSLGQASSGNTIYF. The CDR3 region has the DNA TGTGCCAGCAGCTTGGGACAGGCGAGCTCTGGAAACACCATATATTTT.

This rearrangement joins TRBV9 to TRBJ2-3; maybe TRBD2 (6 bases). V was clipped by 0 bases and J by 1 base, with 9 bases between them. This CDR3 has 15 residues. Germline CDR1 SGDLS, CDR2 YYNGEE. The DNA of the CDR3 is TGTGCCAGCAGCGTAGTCGGGGGAGGCACAGATACGCAGTATTTT. This sequence encodes CASSVVGGGTDTQYF.